This is a list of T cell receptor beta chains from one sample in a study of blood T cell repertoires in COVID-19. Profiling relied on immunoSEQ multiplex PCR, and the TCRdb table lists in-frame clones only, not all of them. The table lists some 130,000 clones, almost 70% of them singletons, with 1.5% to 2% in the top ten. The sequenced material came from peripheral blood. The receptors were gathered from a woman between 65 and 79 years old with acute or convalescent COVID-19. Both conserved end residues are part of each CDR3. Fields, in order: clone size, V gene, D gene, J gene, CDR3 DNA, CDR3 protein. The D gene is left open where the match is weak. Clone size is given for some rows only: seen once, a few or many times, or a class if the clone is expanded.

abundance: -; v_gene: TRBV7-2; d_gene: TRBD1; j_gene: TRBJ1-2; CDR3nt: TGTGCCAGCAGCCCGAGCTACGACAGGGACTATGGCTACACCTTC; CDR3aa: CASSPSYDRDYGYTF
abundance: -; v_gene: TRBV5-8; d_gene: -; j_gene: TRBJ2-5; CDR3nt: TGTGCCAGCTTGCTGGAGGAGACCCAGTACTTC; CDR3aa: CASLLEETQYF
abundance: -; v_gene: TRBV29-1; d_gene: TRBD1; j_gene: TRBJ2-1; CDR3nt: TGCAGCGTTGGGTCATTACAGGGGGCCGGTGAGCAGTTCTTC; CDR3aa: CSVGSLQGAGEQFF
abundance: many; v_gene: TRBV28; d_gene: TRBD2; j_gene: TRBJ2-2; CDR3nt: TGTGCCAGCAAGGGCGGGGGAGAAAGAGTGACCGGGGAGCTGTTTTTT; CDR3aa: CASKGGGERVTGELFF
abundance: -; v_gene: TRBV4-3; d_gene: -; j_gene: TRBJ2-3; CDR3nt: TGCGCCAGCAGCCAAGATAAAGATACGCAGTATTTT; CDR3aa: CASSQDKDTQYF
abundance: -; v_gene: TRBV3-1/TRBV3-2; d_gene: -; j_gene: TRBJ1-5; CDR3nt: TGTGCCAGCAGCCAAGCTGGAACAGCGGTGGGCAATCAGCCCCAGCATTTT; CDR3aa: CASSQAGTAVGNQPQHF
abundance: once; v_gene: TRBV7-9; d_gene: -; j_gene: TRBJ2-5; CDR3nt: TGTGCCAGCAGTCAAGGGCGCGGAGGGATCCAAGAGACCCAGTACTTC; CDR3aa: CASSQGRGGIQETQYF
abundance: once; v_gene: TRBV3-1/TRBV3-2; d_gene: -; j_gene: TRBJ2-5; CDR3nt: TGTGCCAGCAGCCAAGCACCGGGGAGTGAAGAGACCCAGTACTTC; CDR3aa: CASSQAPGSEETQYF
abundance: -; v_gene: TRBV7-9; d_gene: -; j_gene: TRBJ1-2; CDR3nt: TGTGCCAGCAGCCATTCCATAGATGGCTACACCTTC; CDR3aa: CASSHSIDGYTF
abundance: -; v_gene: TRBV9; d_gene: -; j_gene: TRBJ2-3; CDR3nt: TGTGCCAGCAGCGTATTAGCGGCTAGCACAGATACGCAGTATTTT; CDR3aa: CASSVLAASTDTQYF
abundance: -; v_gene: TRBV7-2; d_gene: -; j_gene: TRBJ2-7; CDR3nt: TGTGCCAGCAGCGCGGAGAGGAGCTCTATCCCGTACTTC; CDR3aa: CASSAERSSIPYF
abundance: few; v_gene: TRBV28; d_gene: TRBD2; j_gene: TRBJ2-7; CDR3nt: TGTGCCAGCAGCCCAGCGGGGGCAGTTAACGAGCAGTACTTC; CDR3aa: CASSPAGAVNEQYF
abundance: -; v_gene: TRBV30; d_gene: -; j_gene: TRBJ2-2; CDR3nt: TGTGCCTGGACCGCGAACACCGGGGAGCTGTTTTTT; CDR3aa: CAWTANTGELFF
abundance: few; v_gene: TRBV25-1; d_gene: -; j_gene: TRBJ2-7; CDR3nt: TGTGCCACTATAGACAGGCAGAGCTACGAGCAGTACTTC; CDR3aa: CATIDRQSYEQYF
abundance: -; v_gene: TRBV6-1; d_gene: TRBD1; j_gene: TRBJ2-7; CDR3nt: TGTGCCAGCAGTGACAGACAGGGTTCTACCTACGAGCAGTACTTC; CDR3aa: CASSDRQGSTYEQYF
abundance: few; v_gene: TRBV7-2; d_gene: -; j_gene: TRBJ1-1; CDR3nt: TGTGCCAGCAGCTTAGGTGCGGAGAACACTGAAGCTTTCTTT; CDR3aa: CASSLGAENTEAFF
abundance: -; v_gene: TRBV7-2; d_gene: TRBD2; j_gene: TRBJ2-1; CDR3nt: TGTGCCAGCAGCTTGACTAGCGGGGGGTACAATGAGCAGTTCTTC; CDR3aa: CASSLTSGGYNEQFF
abundance: -; v_gene: TRBV27; d_gene: TRBD2; j_gene: TRBJ2-1; CDR3nt: TGTGCCAGCAGTTTGGCTAGCGGGGGGTTTTACAATGAGCAGTTCTTC; CDR3aa: CASSLASGGFYNEQFF
abundance: once; v_gene: TRBV2; d_gene: TRBD1; j_gene: TRBJ1-2; CDR3nt: TGTGCCAGCAGGACCCGGGACAGGGGGCCTGGCTACACCTTC; CDR3aa: CASRTRDRGPGYTF
abundance: -; v_gene: TRBV28; d_gene: -; j_gene: TRBJ1-5; CDR3nt: TGTGCCAGCAGTGCCGGGTCCGTGCCCCAGCATTTT; CDR3aa: CASSAGSVPQHF
abundance: -; v_gene: TRBV10-3; d_gene: -; j_gene: TRBJ2-7; CDR3nt: TGTGCCATCAGTGAGACAGGCCTGCTCGGGCAGTACTTC; CDR3aa: CAISETGLLGQYF
abundance: -; v_gene: TRBV19; d_gene: -; j_gene: TRBJ1-4; CDR3nt: TGTGCCAGTAGTAGCCGACAGGACGAAAAACTGTTTTTT; CDR3aa: CASSSRQDEKLFF
abundance: -; v_gene: TRBV19; d_gene: TRBD1; j_gene: TRBJ1-6; CDR3nt: TGTGCCAGTAGCGGGACAGGGGAGAATTCACCCCTCCACTTT; CDR3aa: CASSGTGENSPLHF
abundance: -; v_gene: TRBV11-2; d_gene: TRBD1; j_gene: TRBJ1-2; CDR3nt: TGTGCCAGCAGCTTCGAAAGGGGGACAGAGGGCTTC; CDR3aa: CASSFERGTEGF
abundance: -; v_gene: TRBV7-2; d_gene: TRBD1; j_gene: TRBJ2-7; CDR3nt: TGTGCCAGCAGCCCACACCGGGACAGGCAATACGAGCAGTACTTC; CDR3aa: CASSPHRDRQYEQYF
abundance: -; v_gene: TRBV11-3; d_gene: -; j_gene: TRBJ2-5; CDR3nt: TGTGCCAGCAGCTCCGACGGAGAAGAGACCCAGTACTTC; CDR3aa: CASSSDGEETQYF
abundance: -; v_gene: TRBV30; d_gene: TRBD2; j_gene: TRBJ2-3; CDR3nt: TGTGCCTGGAGTGCCGGGACTAGCGACATAGATACGCAGTATTTT; CDR3aa: CAWSAGTSDIDTQYF
abundance: -; v_gene: TRBV7-2; d_gene: -; j_gene: TRBJ1-6; CDR3nt: TGTGCCAGCAGCCCAGGATCCAGGGGCACCTCTAATTCACCCCTCCACTTT; CDR3aa: CASSPGSRGTSNSPLHF
abundance: -; v_gene: TRBV9; d_gene: TRBD1; j_gene: TRBJ2-7; CDR3nt: TGTGCCAGCACCCTCGGGACAGCCTCCTACGAGCAGTACTTC; CDR3aa: CASTLGTASYEQYF
abundance: -; v_gene: TRBV5-4; d_gene: -; j_gene: TRBJ2-7; CDR3nt: TGTGCCAGCAGCGCCCTCGGTCCCTCTATTGGCGAGCAGTACTTC; CDR3aa: CASSALGPSIGEQYF
abundance: -; v_gene: TRBV7-2; d_gene: -; j_gene: TRBJ1-1; CDR3nt: TGTGCCAGCAAGGGGCAGATGAACACTGAAGCTTTCTTT; CDR3aa: CASKGQMNTEAFF
abundance: few; v_gene: TRBV28; d_gene: -; j_gene: TRBJ2-7; CDR3nt: TGTGCCAGCAGTTTAGAGCGCTCCTACGAGCAGTACTTC; CDR3aa: CASSLERSYEQYF
abundance: -; v_gene: TRBV27; d_gene: -; j_gene: TRBJ2-2; CDR3nt: TGTGCCAGCAGTTTAGTAGGGGACACCGGGGAGCTGTTTTTT; CDR3aa: CASSLVGDTGELFF
abundance: -; v_gene: TRBV10-2; d_gene: -; j_gene: TRBJ1-1; CDR3nt: TGCGCCAGCAGGGACGGGAAGAACACTGAAGCTTTCTTT; CDR3aa: CASRDGKNTEAFF
abundance: few; v_gene: TRBV27; d_gene: TRBD2; j_gene: TRBJ2-2; CDR3nt: TGTGCCAGCAGACCCGGGCTAGCGGGTAGTTCCGGGGAGCTGTTTTTT; CDR3aa: CASRPGLAGSSGELFF
abundance: -; v_gene: TRBV10-3; d_gene: TRBD1; j_gene: TRBJ2-1; CDR3nt: TGTGCCATCAGTGAGTCGGGGCAGGGGGCGGGAAATGAGCAGTTCTTC; CDR3aa: CAISESGQGAGNEQFF
abundance: -; v_gene: TRBV27; d_gene: -; j_gene: TRBJ2-3; CDR3nt: TGTGCCAGCAGGCCGACAGGGAGGACAGATACGCAGTATTTT; CDR3aa: CASRPTGRTDTQYF
abundance: once; v_gene: TRBV11-2; d_gene: -; j_gene: TRBJ2-5; CDR3nt: TGTGCCAGCAGCTTCTCCCACGGGTACCAAGAGACCCAGTACTTC; CDR3aa: CASSFSHGYQETQYF
abundance: -; v_gene: TRBV5-4; d_gene: TRBD1; j_gene: TRBJ2-5; CDR3nt: TGTGCCAGCAGCTCCACGGGGCAGGGGGAAGAGACCCAGTACTTC; CDR3aa: CASSSTGQGEETQYF
abundance: -; v_gene: TRBV6-4; d_gene: TRBD2; j_gene: TRBJ2-1; CDR3nt: TGTGCCAGCAGTCGGACTAGCGGCAAGACCTACAATGAGCAGTTCTTC; CDR3aa: CASSRTSGKTYNEQFF